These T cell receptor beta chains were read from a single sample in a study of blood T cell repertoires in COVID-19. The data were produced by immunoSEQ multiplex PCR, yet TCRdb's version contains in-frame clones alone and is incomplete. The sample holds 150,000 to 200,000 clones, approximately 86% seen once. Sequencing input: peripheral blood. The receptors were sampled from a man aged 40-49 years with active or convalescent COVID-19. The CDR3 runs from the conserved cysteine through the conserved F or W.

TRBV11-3,CASSRRSGNEQFF
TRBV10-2,CASGANRLLLYGYTF
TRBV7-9,CASSPGGGTVNSPLHF
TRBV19,CASSIRGGQGGSYSNQPQHF
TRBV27,CASSPSGVSSYNEQFF
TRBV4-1,CASSQDLATSQETQYF
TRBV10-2,CASSADRVETQYF
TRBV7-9,CASSSEGGDTQYF
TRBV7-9,CASSLEVTLRETQYF
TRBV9,CASSAGTIQETQYF
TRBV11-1,CASSLDQGRTGELFF
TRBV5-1,CASSPTSSQETQYF
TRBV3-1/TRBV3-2,CASSSGGGAYGYTF
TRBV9,CASSEGWVGVTNEKLFF
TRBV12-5,CASRGVNIQYF
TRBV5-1,CASSLGVAGANVLTF